These 19 T cell receptor beta chains originate from one sample sequenced in a study of T-cell reconstitution after alpha-beta-depleted transplantation in children. A library of TCRbeta sequences, prepared with unique molecular identifiers, was generated. TCRdb used MiXCR to reprocess the PCR reads, holding one entry per CDR3 protein. Counted here are around 500,000 distinct CDR3 sequences, around 13% occurring once; the ten biggest clones make up around 5.8%. Sequences were derived from PBMCs from the stem cell graft donor, sampled from the stem cell graft. The receptor set was obtained from a human donor who donated a stem cell graft to a child with combined immunodeficiency.

This chain connects TRBV28 to TRBJ2-1, with D possibly TRBD2 on 6 matching bases. The CDR3 covers 17 residues. The germline V gene has CDR1 MDHEN and CDR2 SYDVKM. Trimming stripped 5 bases from V and 1 base from J, with 18 bases between. The CDR3 sequence is CASSIPPSGGSYNEQFF. For the CDR3, the DNA is TGTGCCAGCAGTATTCCACCCTCTGGGGGGTCCTACAATGAGCAGTTCTTC.

This clonotype occurred a few times. This chain joins TRBV7-9 and TRBJ1-1; TRBD1 matches 7 bases. Germline assignment: CDR1 SEHNR and CDR2 FQNEAQ (reference sequence). Losses at the gene ends were 5 bases for V and 6 bases for J; bases not matched to a gene: 3. CDR3 length: 12 residues. CDR3 in amino acids: CASSVGTAEAFF. The CDR3 nucleotides read TGTGCCAGCAGCGTTGGGACAGCTGAAGCTTTCTTT.

The chain couples TRBV11-2 to TRBJ2-3; 8 bases agree with TRBD2. The CDR3 extends over 17 amino acids. V shed 1 base and J 5 bases; nucleotides not matched to a gene: 11. Germline V gene sequence: CDR1 SGHAT, CDR2 FQNNGV. The chain's CDR3 is CASSLVVAGLFGDTQYF. Written as DNA, the CDR3 is TGTGCCAGCAGCTTAGTAGTAGCGGGGCTTTTTGGAGATACGCAGTATTTT.

This chain joins TRBV5-5 and TRBJ2-7; D may be TRBD2 (5 bases). CDR3 length: 15 amino acids. The germline V and J ends were trimmed by 1 base and 0 bases, with 11 bases remaining between them. In germline, CDR1 is SGHKS, CDR2 YYEKEE (reference sequence). In DNA, the CDR3 is TGTGCCAGCAGCTTGAGTGCGGGCCACTCCTACGAGCAGTACTTC. It encodes CASSLSAGHSYEQYF.

CDR3 sequence (DNA): TGTGCCAGCACCAAAGCGGGGGGTAGCACAGATACGCAGTATTTT. It encodes CASTKAGGSTDTQYF. V usage is TRBV6-5 and J usage is TRBJ2-3; TRBD2 matches at 9 bases. The CDR3 runs to 15 residues. V was pared by 7 bases and J by 0 bases, with 5 bases of the junction left unmatched. Germline V gene lookup returns CDR1 MNHEY and CDR2 SVGAGI.

This clonotype was seen at least ten times. This chain links TRBV11-2 with TRBJ2-6, with D perhaps TRBD1 or TRBD2 (5 bases each). Germline V gene sequence: CDR1 SGHAT, CDR2 FQNNGV. V was shortened by 3 bases and J by 0 bases, with 12 bases between the two germline ends. The CDR3 is made up of 17 amino acids. The CDR3 bases are TGTGCCAGCAGCTTGAGGGGAGCCTACTCTGGGGCCAACGTCCTGACTTTC. This encodes CASSLRGAYSGANVLTF.

The sample holds many counts of this clonotype. The gene calls are TRBV5-1 and TRBJ2-5; D perhaps matches TRBD1 (6 bases). The V and J ends lost 5 bases and 1 base respectively, with 15 bases between them. Per germline, CDR1 SGHRS and CDR2 YFSETQ. The CDR3 is 15 amino acids. Written as DNA, the CDR3 is TGCGCCAGCAGACAGACAGGAGCCTTCCAAGAGACCCAGTACTTC. Encoded protein: CASRQTGAFQETQYF.

This chain joins TRBV30 and TRBJ2-5; D is perhaps TRBD2 (7 bases). The CDR3 is 12 amino acids. The V end lost 3 bases, the J end lost 5 bases, and 10 bases lay between the germline ends. Germline loops: CDR1 GTSNPN, CDR2 SVGIG (reference sequence). The CDR3 spells CAWREGGETQYF. CDR3 DNA sequence: TGTGCCTGGAGGGAGGGGGGGGAGACCCAGTACTTC.

V gene TRBV20-1 combines with J gene TRBJ2-3; 12 positions match TRBD2. V lost 3 bases to trimming and J lost 2 bases; unmatched junction nucleotides: 6. The CDR3 runs to 16 residues. Germline V CDR1 and CDR2: DFQATT, SNEGSKA (reference sequence). The CDR3 coding sequence is TGCAGTGCTAGTCTTCCTAGCGGGAGGGCCACAGATACGCAGTATTTT. This encodes CSASLPSGRATDTQYF.

The chain joins TRBV7-9 to TRBJ1-1, with D maybe TRBD1 (6 bases). From germline, CDR1 is SEHNR and CDR2 FQNEAQ (reference sequence). CDR3 length: 16 amino acids. V was cut by 1 base and J by 1 base, with 13 bases left in between. The CDR3 loop is CASSLEGGLPNTEAFF. CDR3 coding DNA: TGTGCCAGCAGCTTAGAAGGGGGGCTACCGAACACTGAAGCTTTCTTT.

The chain couples TRBV15 to TRBJ2-7; D tentatively fits TRBD1 or TRBD2 (5 bases each). Trimming cost V 1 base and J 3 bases, with 10 bases left between them. The CDR3 length is 14 residues. From germline, CDR1 is LNHNV and CDR2 YYDKDF (reference sequence). The DNA for the CDR3 is TGTGCCACCAGCAGAGTTCTGGGGGACTACGAGCAGTACTTC. Translated: CATSRVLGDYEQYF.

In its sample, this clonotype was seen a few times. This CDR3 reads CASSVASGGLNEQFF. DNA for the CDR3: TGTGCCAGCAGCGTAGCATCGGGAGGGTTGAATGAGCAGTTCTTC. This sequence joins TRBV9 and TRBJ2-1; 8 nucleotides align to TRBD2. V trimming: 0 bases; J trimming: 7 bases; junction bases outside the gene matches: 6. CDR1 is SGDLS and CDR2 is YYNGEE in the germline V gene. This CDR3 is built from 15 residues.

This clonotype has more than one count but fewer than ten. The chain has TRBV20-1 and TRBJ2-7; unclear D gene. The CDR3 is 12 residues long. Germline V gives CDR1 DFQATT, CDR2 SNEGSKA (reference sequence). With 6 bases removed from V and 1 base from J, the gap between germline ends came to 10 bases. The CDR3 loop is CSADEESYEQYF. CDR3 nucleotide sequence: TGCAGTGCGGACGAGGAGTCCTACGAGCAGTACTTC.

This clonotype appeared many times. The chain recombines TRBV20-1 with TRBJ2-3; no firm D call. The CDR3 is 13 amino acids. Germline V gene sequence: CDR1 DFQATT, CDR2 SNEGSKA (reference sequence). V lost 5 bases, J lost 1 base, and 10 bases lay in between. CDR3 DNA: TGCAGTGCTTGGATGGTAGGCACAGATACGCAGTATTTT. Amino acid sequence: CSAWMVGTDTQYF.

This clonotype was counted only a few times. V gene TRBV7-9 combines with J gene TRBJ2-7, with D tentatively TRBD1 (5 bases). Germline CDR1 SEHNR, CDR2 FQNEAQ (reference sequence). The CDR3 runs to 14 residues. Trimming took off 5 bases at V and 6 bases at J, with 17 bases between the two ends. CDR3 bases: TGTGCCAGCAGCCGAGGCGCAGGGATACTCGAGCAGTACTTC. This gives the protein CASSRGAGILEQYF.

This clonotype occurred a few times. The V call is TRBV20-1, the J call TRBJ2-3; 7 positions agree with TRBD2. CDR3 length: 15 residues. V lost 2 bases to trimming and J lost 1 base; unmatched junction nucleotides: 6. The V gene's germline CDR1 is DFQATT and CDR2 SNEGSKA (reference sequence). The CDR3 protein is CSARWLAVRTDTQYF. CDR3 in DNA: TGCAGTGCTAGATGGCTAGCGGTCCGCACAGATACGCAGTATTTT.

In its sample, this clonotype was seen a few times. The chain joins TRBV4-3 to TRBJ2-5, with D hard to call. This CDR3 comprises 15 residues. Per the germline V gene, CDR1 is LGHNA and CDR2 is YSLEER. Deletions cut 0 bases from V and 2 bases from J, with 10 bases between. The CDR3 loop is CASSQDIGQQETQYF. The CDR3 bases are TGCGCCAGCAGCCAAGATATCGGGCAGCAAGAGACCCAGTACTTC.

This clonotype has just a few counts. The V and J genes are TRBV15 and TRBJ1-4; 9 bases fit TRBD1. Trimming took 5 bases from V and 8 from J; bases not matched to a gene: 9. The CDR3 runs to 15 residues. Germline V lookup: CDR1 LNHNV, CDR2 YYDKDF (reference sequence). The CDR3: CATSRSGQGSEKLFF. The CDR3 nucleotides read TGTGCCACCAGCCGTTCGGGACAGGGCTCCGAAAAACTGTTTTTT.

There are many counts of this clonotype. The chain couples TRBV12-3 or TRBV12-4 to TRBJ1-1; 8 bases align to TRBD1. The CDR3 is 15 amino acids. The V segment lost 3 bases and the J segment 2 bases; nucleotides outside the gene matches: 5. The CDR3 loop reads CASSLQGALNTEAFF. CDR3 sequence (DNA): TGTGCCAGCAGTTTGCAGGGGGCCCTAAACACTGAAGCTTTCTTT.